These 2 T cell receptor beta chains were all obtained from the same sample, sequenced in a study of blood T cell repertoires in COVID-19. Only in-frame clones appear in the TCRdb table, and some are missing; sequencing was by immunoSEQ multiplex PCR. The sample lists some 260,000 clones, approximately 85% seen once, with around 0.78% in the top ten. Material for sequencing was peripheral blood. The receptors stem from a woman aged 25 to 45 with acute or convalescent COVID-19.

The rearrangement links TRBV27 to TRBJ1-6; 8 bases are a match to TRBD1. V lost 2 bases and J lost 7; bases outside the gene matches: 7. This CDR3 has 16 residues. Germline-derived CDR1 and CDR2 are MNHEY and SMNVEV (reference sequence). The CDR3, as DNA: TGTGCCAGCAGTTTAACTCCAGGGGGCATGAATTCACCCCTCCACTTT. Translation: CASSLTPGGMNSPLHF.

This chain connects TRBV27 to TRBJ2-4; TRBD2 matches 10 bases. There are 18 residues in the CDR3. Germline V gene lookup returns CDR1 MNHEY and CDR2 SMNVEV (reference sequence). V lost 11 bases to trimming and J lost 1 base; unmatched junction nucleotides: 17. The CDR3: CAPEREGLFQIAKNIQYF. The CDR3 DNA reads TGTGCCCCCGAGCGGGAGGGCCTTTTTCAGATTGCCAAAAACATTCAGTACTTC.